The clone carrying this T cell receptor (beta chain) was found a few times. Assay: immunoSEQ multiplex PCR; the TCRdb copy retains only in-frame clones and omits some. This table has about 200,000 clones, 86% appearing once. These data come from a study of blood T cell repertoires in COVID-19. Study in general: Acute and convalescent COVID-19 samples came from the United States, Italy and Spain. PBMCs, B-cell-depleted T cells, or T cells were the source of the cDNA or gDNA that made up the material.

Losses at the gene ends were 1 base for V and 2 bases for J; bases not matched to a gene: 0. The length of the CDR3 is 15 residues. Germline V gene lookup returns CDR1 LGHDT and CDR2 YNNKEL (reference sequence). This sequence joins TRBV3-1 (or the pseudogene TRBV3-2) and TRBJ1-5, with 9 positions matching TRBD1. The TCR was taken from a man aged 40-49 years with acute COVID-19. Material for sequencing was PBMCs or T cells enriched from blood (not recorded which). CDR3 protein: CASSQGDRGNQPQHF. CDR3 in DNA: TGTGCCAGCAGCCAAGGGGACAGGGGCAATCAGCCCCAGCATTTT.